The 6 T cell receptor beta chains in this list originate from one sample, sequenced in a study of tumor-infiltrating lymphocytes in primary liver carcinoma. Starting from 500 ng of total RNA, TCR beta cDNA was produced with a primer in the constant region. TCR beta libraries came from three nested multiplex PCR rounds using slightly modified ARM-PCR. It was with TRBV1-TRBV30 forward primers and a C-beta reverse primer that the first two PCR rounds were run, at about 10 cycles each. MiXCR, run by TCRdb on the multiplex PCR reads, gives a single entry per CDR3 protein. The sample holds about 100,000 distinct CDR3 sequences, approximately 71% seen once. Joint extraction of RNA and DNA used about 17-30 mg of bulk tissue that was unsorted. The sequenced material came from liver tumor tissue from sampling region 5. Subset of the sample: tumor region T5, tumor centre. The receptors were gathered from a woman in her fifties or sixties with primary liver carcinoma and hepatitis B virus infection.

Of note for this clonotype: Because the CDR3's place on the DNA is in doubt, the DNA is left out and the CDR3 is given as listed by TCRdb. The rearrangement joins TRBV4-1 to TRBJ2-6; the table calls TRBD2, which could not be checked here. Including both end residues, the CDR3 is 17 amino acids long. Germline V CDR1 and CDR2: MGHRA, YSYEKL. This CDR3 is CASSQERVGSGANVMSF.

About this clonotype: It may be a read error: a sequence one base away is much more abundant. The chain couples TRBV14 to TRBJ2-1; 7 bases agree with TRBD2. The CDR3 has 15 amino acids. Germline V gives CDR1 SGHDN, CDR2 FVKESK. CDR3 sequence (DNA): TGTACCAGCAGCCAAGCCGGGACTACATACAATGAGCAGTTCTTC. It translates to CTSSQAGTTYNEQFF.

This clonotype was observed many times. The gene calls are TRBV5-5 and TRBJ1-5; 8 bases line up with TRBD1. This CDR3 has 15 residues. Unmatched junction bases numbered 4, after V lost 1 base and J lost 4 bases. Germline lookup yields CDR1 SGHKS and CDR2 YYEKEE (reference sequence). CDR3 sequence (DNA): TGTGCCAGCAGCTTGATAGGGACAGGAAATCAGCCCCAGCATTTT. Protein: CASSLIGTGNQPQHF.

This chain joins TRBV12-3 or TRBV12-4 and TRBJ1-2, with D perhaps TRBD1 (6 bases). V lost 10 bases, J lost 2 bases, and 26 bases lay in between. CDR3 size: 17 residues. The CDR3 spells CAISFNQAGALNYGYTF. DNA for the CDR3: TGTGCCATCAGCTTTAATCAGGCGGGGGCGCTGAACTATGGCTACACCTTC.

This clonotype has just a few counts. This may come from a read error, since a much larger clone is one base off. The V and J genes are TRBV6-2 or TRBV6-3 and TRBJ2-7; 7 bases align to TRBD1. V dropped 2 bases and J dropped 7; count of bases not matched to a gene: 11. CDR1 and CDR2 (germline): MNHEY, SVGEGT. The length of the CDR3 is 15 residues. The CDR3 DNA follows: TGTGCCAGCAGTTACCCTATCGACAGGGCTGGAGAGCAGTACTTC. As protein: CASSYPIDRAGEQYF.

Points on this clonotype: The conserved phenylalanine or tryptophan is not found at the CDR3 terminus, so this likely reflects a read error. This chain uses TRBV11-3 with TRBJ2-3; D is uncertain. From germline, CDR1 is SGHNT and CDR2 YENEEA. The length of the CDR3 is 14 residues. CDR3 sequence: CASSLRGSTDTQYL. DNA for the CDR3: TGTGCCAGCAGCTTGCGTGGAAGCACAGATACCCAGTATCTT.